This T cell receptor (beta chain) stems from a study of OX40 agonist ivuxolimab in advanced cancers. For the study at large: Patients undergoing dose escalation presented with hepatocellular carcinoma, melanoma, renal cell or head and neck cancer. Findings of the study overall: Clonal expansion was among the lowest in partial responders at 0.1-3.0 mg/kg, especially CD8+.

CDR1 and CDR2 from the germline V gene are SGHAT and FQNNGV. The CDR3 consists of 13 residues. The trim removed 3 bases at V and 7 bases at J, leaving 3 bases unmatched. Patients were ruled out by autoimmune disease history or systemic immunosuppression. Clones were sequenced by immunoSEQ multiplex PCR, and TCRdb holds only the in-frame ones, with some missing. Of 55,000 to 65,000 clones listed, roughly nine tenths are singletons. Concerning this clone: As yet, its antigen is unknown.

This receptor was identified in an adult with an advanced solid tumor such as melanoma, head and neck, liver or kidney cancer. V is TRBV11-2 and J is TRBJ2-1; TRBD2 aligns across 7 bases. This material consisted of CD4+ or CD8+ T cells sorted from blood, taken in a trial of the OX40 agonist ivuxolimab. CDR3 DNA: TGTGCCAGCAGCTTTGCGGGAGTGAATGAGCAGTTCTTC. Amino acids: CASSFAGVNEQFF.